This T cell receptor (beta chain) comes out of a study of identical twins. A universal primer site arose from template switching, and cDNA bore unique molecular identifiers. From the 5' RACE reads, TCRdb called clonotypes with MiXCR, one entry per CDR3 protein. The sample has 1,800,000 or so distinct CDR3 sequences; roughly a third are singletons. Trimming at V came to 5 bases and at J to 8 bases, leaving 20 bases not matched to a gene. This CDR3 comprises 19 residues. Germline-derived CDR1 and CDR2 are MNHEY and SMNVEV (reference sequence). Concerning this clonotype itself: Its antigen is currently unknown.

Study results and limitations: Fewer insertions were carried by abundant cord blood beta clonotypes, but none was seen in memory repertoires.

Healthy Caucasians supplied all donations. The origin of this receptor is a newborn girl in good health. The chain joins TRBV27 to TRBJ2-7, with 14 bases identical to TRBD2. Source material: cord blood. The chain's CDR3 is CASSPQGGTSGRKGYKQYF. The CDR3 DNA is TGTGCCAGCAGTCCCCAGGGGGGGACTAGCGGGAGAAAGGGGTACAAGCAGTACTTC.